A selection of T cell receptor beta chains follows, all from one sample in a study of shared clonotypes between healthy human individuals. Profiling relied on immunoSEQ multiplex PCR, and the TCRdb table lists in-frame clones only, not all of them. The sample lists some 2,500,000 clones, under 95% occurring once. The sequenced material came from naive CD4+ T cells from PBMCs. The receptors shown here come from a young man in good health. Some clones in this sample may be carry-over from other donors' samples. Each CDR3 is given with its conserved first and last residue. Each record gives: V gene, J gene, CDR3 protein.

TRBV6-6	TRBJ2-5	CASSYSGVETQYF
TRBV14	TRBJ1-2	CASSPILQRGPDGYTF
TRBV9	TRBJ2-7	CASGRTGDSYEQYF
TRBV7-9	TRBJ1-1	CASRYVAGTEAFF
TRBV30	TRBJ1-5	CAWSPQSTLRPQHF
TRBV7-3	TRBJ2-3	CASSLSGRGGTDTQYF
TRBV7-2	TRBJ2-1	CASSWGTSGRIYEQFF
TRBV18	TRBJ2-7	CASSPWMRGGYSSYEQYF
TRBV9	TRBJ2-4	CASSVGNIAKNIQYF
TRBV7-2	TRBJ1-5	CASSNTPGHLPQHF
TRBV27	TRBJ1-1	CASSLSRHTEAFF
TRBV6-5	TRBJ1-1	CASTTRRGLTAEAFF
TRBV5-1	TRBJ1-3	CASSEAGGSSGNTIYF
TRBV7-9	TRBJ1-4	CASSSRDDKQGPNEKLFF
TRBV18	TRBJ1-1	CASSQGTDTEAFF
TRBV19	TRBJ2-7	CASGTYEQYF
TRBV11-3	TRBJ2-1	CASSRGANNEQFF
TRBV27	TRBJ2-2	CASSFGLAGAGELFF
TRBV29-1	TRBJ1-2	CSVYDKAYGYTF
TRBV7-3	TRBJ1-2	CASSLIGGADGYTF
TRBV18	TRBJ2-5	CASSPLAAQETQYF
TRBV5-1	TRBJ2-1	CASSLDKGVNEQFF
TRBV28	TRBJ2-7	CASSPPGQGSGEQYF
TRBV11-3	TRBJ2-5	CASSPGLAGAPAVETQYF
TRBV19	TRBJ1-2	CASSAGTGGKLSSGWGYTF
TRBV10-3	TRBJ2-3	CAIKSRGTTDTQYF
TRBV7-9	TRBJ2-7	CASSPYTGVRSNEQYF
TRBV6-1	TRBJ2-7	CASRTGQGPLYEQYF
TRBV5-1	TRBJ2-3	CASSSGSTDTQYF
TRBV14	TRBJ1-2	CASSRQGRNNYGYTF
TRBV15	TRBJ2-3	CATSRAGTLGTDTQYF
TRBV14	TRBJ2-1	CASSQGTTYNEQFF
TRBV5-1	TRBJ2-7	CASSLVAGQGYHEQYF
TRBV28	TRBJ1-1	CASSPTGTGALGTEAFF
TRBV9	TRBJ2-3	CASSVGLATSTDTQYF
TRBV28	TRBJ2-3	CASRQQGGDTQYF
TRBV29-1	TRBJ1-1	CSVERTGMTTEAFF